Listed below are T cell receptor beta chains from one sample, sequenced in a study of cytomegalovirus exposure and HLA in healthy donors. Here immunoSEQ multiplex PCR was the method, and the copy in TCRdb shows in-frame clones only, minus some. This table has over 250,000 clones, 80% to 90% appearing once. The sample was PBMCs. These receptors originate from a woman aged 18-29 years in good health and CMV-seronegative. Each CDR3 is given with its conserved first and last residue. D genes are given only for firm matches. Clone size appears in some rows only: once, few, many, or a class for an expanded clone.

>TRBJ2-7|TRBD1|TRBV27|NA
TGTGCCAGCAGTCGCCCGGGACAGGGGGTCGAGCAGTACTTC
CASSRPGQGVEQYF
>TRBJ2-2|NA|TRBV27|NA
TGTGCCAGCAGTTTAGGAAGAGCGCAGGGCGAGACCGGGGAGCTGTTTTTT
CASSLGRAQGETGELFF
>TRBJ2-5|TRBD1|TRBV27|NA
TGTGCCACCAATCGTAACAGGGGCGAGGAGACCCAGTACTTC
CATNRNRGEETQYF
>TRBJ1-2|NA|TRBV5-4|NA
TGTGCCAGCAGCTTGCGCGGGTTAGGGAGCTATGGCTACACCTTC
CASSLRGLGSYGYTF
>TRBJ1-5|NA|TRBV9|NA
TGTGCCAGCAGCGTAGAGGACGGGATGCATCAGCCCCAGCATTTT
CASSVEDGMHQPQHF
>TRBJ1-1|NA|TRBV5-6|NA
TGTGCCAGCAGGCGGCTCATGAACACTGAAGCTTTCTTT
CASRRLMNTEAFF
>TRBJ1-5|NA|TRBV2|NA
TGTGCCAGCAGGGGGGGAGGGGTTCAGCCCCAGCATTTT
CASRGGGVQPQHF
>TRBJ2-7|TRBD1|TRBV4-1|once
TGCGCCAGCAGCCAGGACAGGGGCTACGAGCAGTACTTC
CASSQDRGYEQYF
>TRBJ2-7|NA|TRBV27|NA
TGTGCCAGCAGTTTGCTACTGAGCTACGAGCAGTACTTC
CASSLLLSYEQYF
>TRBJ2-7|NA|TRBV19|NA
TGTGCCAGTAGGTCCAGGGGCGGCTACGAGCAGTACTTC
CASRSRGGYEQYF
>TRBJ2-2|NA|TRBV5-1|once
TGCGCCAGCAGCCCCACGGGACTGTACACCGGGGAGCTGTTTTTT
CASSPTGLYTGELFF
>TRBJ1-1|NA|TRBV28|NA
TGTGCCAGCAGTTCAAACAGGGAGAACACTGAAGCTTTCTTT
CASSSNRENTEAFF
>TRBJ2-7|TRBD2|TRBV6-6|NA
TGTGCCAGCAGTTACTTACTAGCGGGAGGGCCCTACGAGCAGTACTTC
CASSYLLAGGPYEQYF
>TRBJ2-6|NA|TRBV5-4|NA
TGTGCCAGCAGCCGTCCTGGGGCCAACGTCCTGACTTTC
CASSRPGANVLTF
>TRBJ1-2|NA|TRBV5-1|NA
TGCGCCAGCAGCTTGTGGTTCAGGGGCGGCTACACCTTC
CASSLWFRGGYTF